The 29 T cell receptor beta chains given below trace back to one sample, sequenced in a study of cytomegalovirus exposure and HLA in healthy donors. Researchers ran the PCR with 60 Vbeta and 13 Jbeta primers. Assay used: immunoSEQ multiplex PCR; TCRdb lists only in-frame clones, some missing. The sample records over 140,000 clones, about 80% being singletons. Sequenced input: PBMCs. The receptor set was obtained from a man in his thirties or forties in good health and CMV-seropositive.

The V and J genes are TRBV14 and TRBJ2-2; TRBD2 matches 8 bases. The junction had 8 bases not matched to a gene; V was cut back by 5 bases and J by 3 bases. The CDR3 is made up of 16 amino acids. The V gene's germline CDR1 is SGHDN and CDR2 FVKESK. CDR3 DNA: TGTGCCAGCAGCTATAGCGGGATTGCGGACACCGGGGAGCTGTTTTTT. It encodes CASSYSGIADTGELFF.

This clone was seen a single time. This chain joins TRBV27 and TRBJ2-4; the D gene is possibly TRBD1 (6 bases). Per the germline V gene, CDR1 is MNHEY and CDR2 is SMNVEV (reference sequence). This CDR3 has 16 amino acids. The ends were cut back, 5 bases at V and 5 bases at J, with 19 bases in the middle. CDR3 region: CASSKQGSGSQNIQYF. CDR3 nucleotide sequence: TGTGCCAGCAGTAAACAGGGTTCGGGGAGCCAAAACATTCAGTACTTC.

The rearrangement uses TRBV5-4 and TRBJ2-1; 10 nucleotides match TRBD2. Germline-derived CDR1 and CDR2 are SGHNT and YYREEE (reference sequence). This CDR3 spans 17 amino acids. With 0 bases clipped from V and 7 bases from J, the junction kept 10 bases outside the gene matches. For the CDR3, the DNA is TGTGCCAGCAGCTTGGCCCTAGCGGGGGCCGGGAGGAATGAGCAGTTCTTC. Residues: CASSLALAGAGRNEQFF.

The CDR3 nucleotides read TGTGCCAGCGGGGCCACAGAGCCCTACGAGCAGTACTTC. It codes for CASGATEPYEQYF. The chain carries TRBV27 and TRBJ2-7; D may be TRBD1 (5 bases). V was cut by 8 bases and J by 2 bases, with 13 bases left in between. CDR1 is MNHEY, CDR2 SMNVEV, per germline (reference sequence). CDR3 size: 13 residues.

The chain is built from TRBV28 and TRBJ2-3; D is undetermined. In germline, CDR1 is MDHEN, CDR2 SYDVKM. This CDR3 is 13 amino acids long. V dropped 7 bases and J dropped 2 bases, with 10 bases sitting between them. The CDR3 DNA reads as TGTGCCAGCACCCCCTCGTACACAGATACGCAGTATTTT. Amino acid sequence: CASTPSYTDTQYF.

The chain uses TRBV7-9 and TRBJ2-7; a possible D gene is TRBD2 (5 bases). Trimming removed 5 bases from V and 5 bases from J, with 16 bases in between. Looked up from germline, CDR1 is SEHNR and CDR2 is FQNEAQ (reference sequence). The CDR3 covers 14 residues. CDR3 region: CASSPPPGINEQYF. The DNA of the CDR3 is TGTGCCAGCAGCCCACCTCCCGGGATTAACGAGCAGTACTTC.

The V gene is TRBV10-2, the J gene TRBJ2-7; 9 bases agree with TRBD1. The V gene end was trimmed by 7 bases and the J gene end by 2 bases; junction bases not matched to a gene: 12. This CDR3 comprises 16 residues. Germline V gives CDR1 WSHSY, CDR2 SAAADI. CDR3 nucleotides: TGCGCCAGCACCCCCGGCGGTACAGGGGGCGCCTACGAGCAGTACTTC. Its translation: CASTPGGTGGAYEQYF.

This rearrangement joins TRBV7-9 to TRBJ1-2; D not certain. This CDR3 region has 13 residues. Per germline, CDR1 SEHNR and CDR2 FQNEAQ (reference sequence). V was cut by 8 bases and J by 0 bases, with 10 bases left in between. The CDR3 here is CASGGRSNYGYTF. CDR3 DNA sequence: TGTGCCAGCGGAGGGAGGTCTAACTATGGCTACACCTTC.

This clone was counted once. The chain has TRBV6-5 and TRBJ2-3, with 8 bases that match TRBD1. The germline V gene encodes CDR1 MNHEY and CDR2 SVGAGI. V gave up 2 bases and J gave up 5 bases; unmatched junction bases: 6. The CDR3 is 15 residues long. CDR3 DNA sequence: TGTGCCAGCAGTTACCGGACAGGGTCCGAAGATACGCAGTATTTT. It encodes CASSYRTGSEDTQYF.

This chain links TRBV19 with TRBJ1-4; D gene uncertain. Trimming cost V 9 bases and J 7 bases, with 12 bases left between them. The CDR3 loop spans 12 amino acids. The V gene's germline CDR1 is LNHDA and CDR2 SQIVND (reference sequence). The CDR3 spells CASGREGEKLFF. The CDR3 bases are TGTGCCAGCGGTAGGGAGGGTGAAAAACTGTTTTTT. Complete variable domain (other parts from reference TRBV19 and TRBJ1-4): DGGITQSPKYLFRKEGQNVTLSCEQNLNHDAMYWYRQDPGQGLRLIYYSQIVNDFQKGDIAEGYSVSREKKESFPLTVTSAQKNPTAFYLCASGREGEKLFFGSGTQLSVL.

Worth noting for this clone: Its ends do not fully match the called genes, so a read error is possible. CDR3 sequence reads: CASSSGTPQEAQYF. The CDR3 bases are TGCGCCAGCAGTTCCGGGACACCTCAAGAGGCCCAGTACTTC. The rearrangement uses TRBV5-1 and TRBJ2-5, with D possibly TRBD1 on 6 matching bases. CDR3 length equals 14 residues. CDR1 and CDR2 (germline): SGHRS, YFSETQ. Full variable domain (remainder filled in from reference TRBV5-1 and TRBJ2-5): KAGVTQTPRYLIKTRGQQVTLSCSPISGHRSVSWYQQTPGQGLQFLFEYFSETQRNKGNFPGRFSGRQFSNSRSEMNVSTLELGDSALYLCASSSGTPQEAQYFGPGTRLLVL.

V usage is TRBV10-3 and J usage is TRBJ1-2; TRBD1 might be the D (6 bases). Trimming removed 0 bases at V and 6 bases at J, with 8 bases between. The V gene's germline CDR1 is ENHRY and CDR2 SYGVKD. CDR3 length: 13 residues. The CDR3: CAISESAGDGYTF. DNA of the CDR3: TGTGCCATCAGTGAGTCGGCAGGGGATGGCTACACCTTC.

This clone has only a few counts. This chain connects TRBV5-1 to TRBJ1-1; 11 bases match TRBD1. Germline loops: CDR1 SGHRS, CDR2 YFSETQ. V shed 5 bases and J 3 bases; nucleotides not matched to a gene: 6. This CDR3 is 15 amino acids long. The chain's CDR3 is CASSSGTGGDTEAFF. In DNA form, the CDR3 reads TGCGCCAGCAGTTCCGGGACAGGGGGTGACACTGAAGCTTTCTTT.

The V call is TRBV28, the J call TRBJ2-5; 16 positions agree with TRBD2. The CDR3 runs to 16 residues. Germline V gives CDR1 MDHEN, CDR2 SYDVKM. With V trimmed by 5 bases and J by 5 bases, 5 bases remained unmatched. The CDR3 sequence: CASSPGLAGGRETQYF. The CDR3 region has the DNA TGTGCCAGCAGTCCGGGACTAGCGGGGGGGAGGGAGACCCAGTACTTC. Filled out from reference TRBV28 and TRBJ2-5, the complete variable domain reads DVKVTQSSRYLVKRTGEKVFLECVQDMDHENMFWYRQDPGLGLRLIYFSYDVKMKEKGDIPEGYSVSREKKERFSLILESASTNQTSMYLCASSPGLAGGRETQYFGPGTRLLVL.

This clone has just one count. The same CDR3 is also encoded by other DNA sequences in this sample. The chain recombines TRBV6-5 with TRBJ2-1, with 11 nucleotides matching TRBD2. V gave up 0 bases and J gave up 8 bases; unmatched junction bases: 3. Germline V CDR1 and CDR2: MNHEY, SVGAGI. The CDR3 is 15 residues long. CDR3 coding DNA: TGTGCCAGCAGTTACTCTCTAGCGGGAGGTCATGAGCAGTTCTTC. This gives the protein CASSYSLAGGHEQFF.

As to this clone: The same CDR3 also results from other DNA sequences found in this sample. V usage is TRBV15 and J usage is TRBJ1-5; D might be TRBD1 (5 bases). The CDR3 is made up of 16 amino acids. V was cut by 0 bases and J by 4 bases, with 13 bases left in between. Germline loops: CDR1 LNHNV, CDR2 YYDKDF (reference sequence). CDR3 protein: CATSRDRGGGNQPQHF. The CDR3, as DNA: TGTGCCACCAGCAGAGATCGGGGGGGTGGAAATCAGCCCCAGCATTTT.

A word on this clone: One end of the junction does not line up with germline, which may come from a read error. This chain links TRBV7-9 with TRBJ1-1; D is undetermined. This CDR3 is built from 12 residues. In germline, CDR1 is SEHNR, CDR2 FQNEAQ (reference sequence). The CDR3 here is CSSSFINTEAFF. In DNA form, the CDR3 reads TGTTCCAGCAGCTTTATAAACACTGAAGCTTTCTTT.

The chain is built from TRBV6-6 and TRBJ1-5; D not certain. Germline CDR1 and CDR2: MNHNY and SVGAGI (reference sequence). V was shortened by 2 bases and J by 7 bases, with 9 bases between the two germline ends. The CDR3 length is 13 residues. The CDR3, as DNA: TGTGCCAGCAGTTACGAGGGAGGCCAGCCCCAGCATTTT. Encoded protein: CASSYEGGQPQHF.

V and J are TRBV7-9 and TRBJ2-1; TRBD1 is a possible D gene (5 bases). The CDR3 is made up of 16 amino acids. V gave up 1 base and J gave up 0 bases, with 10 bases separating them. Germline V gene data show CDR1 as SEHNR and CDR2 as FQNEAQ (reference sequence). The CDR3 loop is CASSLEGPSSYNEQFF. The DNA of the CDR3 is TGTGCCAGCAGCTTAGAGGGGCCGAGCTCCTACAATGAGCAGTTCTTC.

The chain combines TRBV19 with TRBJ2-7; a weak D match, TRBD1 (5 bases). Trimming cost V 8 bases and J 2 bases, with 13 bases left between them. Germline V gene sequence: CDR1 LNHDA, CDR2 SQIVND (reference sequence). The CDR3 length is 13 residues. The CDR3 loop reads CASGETETYEQYF. Written as DNA, the CDR3 is TGTGCCAGTGGAGAGACAGAAACCTACGAGCAGTACTTC.

On this clone: Other DNA sequences in the same sample also yield this CDR3. The chain carries TRBV6-5 and TRBJ2-3; possible D gene TRBD1, 6 bases. V was pared by 6 bases and J by 0 bases, with 10 bases between. The germline CDR1 and CDR2 sequences are MNHEY and SVGAGI. The CDR3 runs to 14 residues. The CDR3 is CASSPGQSTDTQYF. Here the CDR3 DNA reads TGTGCCAGCAGCCCCGGACAGAGCACAGATACGCAGTATTTT.

In DNA, the CDR3 is TGTGCCAGCAGCTTGCGGGTTTACAATGAGCAGTTCTTC. Translated: CASSLRVYNEQFF. This chain joins TRBV5-6 and TRBJ2-1; D uncertain. The V gene's germline CDR1 is SGHDT and CDR2 YYEEEE. There are 13 residues in the CDR3. V lost 1 base, J lost 4 bases, and 6 bases lay in between. Supplemented by reference TRBV5-6 and TRBJ2-1, the full variable domain reads DAGVTQSPTHLIKTRGQQVTLRCSPKSGHDTVSWYQQALGQGPQFIFQYYEEEERQRGNFPDRFSGHQFPNYSSELNVNALLLGDSALYLCASSLRVYNEQFFGPGTRLTVL.

This chain uses TRBV19 with TRBJ2-1, with 10 bases matching TRBD2. Germline CDR1 is LNHDA and CDR2 is SQIVND (reference sequence). V trimming: 5 bases; J trimming: 8 bases; junction bases outside the gene matches: 12. This CDR3 contains 16 residues. In DNA form, the CDR3 reads TGTGCCAGTAGTTTACAAGCGGGAGGGCCTAGGTATGAGCAGTTCTTC. Translated, it gives CASSLQAGGPRYEQFF.

The chain couples TRBV5-4 to TRBJ2-1, with 10 bases lining up with TRBD2. Germline V gene data show CDR1 as SGHNT and CDR2 as YYREEE (reference sequence). Trimming at V came to 0 bases and at J to 8 bases, leaving 8 bases not matched to a gene. This CDR3 comprises 16 residues. CDR3 region: CASSLAGSGGPDEQFF. The CDR3 DNA reads as TGTGCCAGCAGCTTGGCAGGTAGCGGGGGGCCTGATGAGCAGTTCTTC.

This clone appeared a single time. V usage is TRBV5-4 and J usage is TRBJ2-1; 9 positions agree with TRBD2. The CDR3 is 16 residues long. V lost 5 bases and J lost 7; bases outside the gene matches: 13. Germline-derived CDR1 and CDR2 are SGHNT and YYREEE (reference sequence). The CDR3 loop reads CASSNPHGTSRNEQFF. The CDR3 bases are TGTGCCAGCAGTAATCCGCACGGGACTAGCAGGAATGAGCAGTTCTTC.

V usage is TRBV28 and J usage is TRBJ1-3; D gene uncertain. V lost 10 bases to trimming and J lost 0 bases, with 13 bases between them. The V gene's germline CDR1 is MDHEN and CDR2 SYDVKM. This CDR3 comprises 14 residues. The CDR3 DNA reads as TGTGCCACCCACGAACCGAGCTCTGGAAACACCATATATTTT. This gives the protein CATHEPSSGNTIYF.

The rearrangement uses TRBV29-1 and TRBJ2-1, with 10 bases fitting TRBD2. V lost 7 bases, J lost 3 bases, and 6 bases stayed unmatched. Germline V gene lookup returns CDR1 SQVTM and CDR2 ANQGSEA. The CDR3 is 14 residues long. The CDR3 DNA is TGCAGCGCTATCCGGACTAGCGGCTACAATGAGCAGTTCTTC. It codes for CSAIRTSGYNEQFF.

The V and J genes are TRBV7-3 and TRBJ2-5, with a weak D call TRBD2 (5 bases). Germline V lookup: CDR1 SGHTA, CDR2 FQGTGA. V was clipped by 2 bases and J by 5 bases, with 15 bases between them. This CDR3 has 15 residues. The CDR3 region is CASSLGLARLETQYF. The CDR3 DNA is TGTGCCAGCAGCTTAGGACTCGCTAGATTGGAGACCCAGTACTTC.

The chain couples TRBV7-2 to TRBJ1-5, with D uncertain. Germline CDR1 SGHTA, CDR2 FQGNSA. The CDR3 is made up of 13 amino acids. Trimming took 1 base from V and 3 from J, leaving 4 bases between them. This CDR3 reads CASSLEANQPQHF. The CDR3 DNA is TGTGCCAGCAGCTTAGAAGCCAATCAGCCCCAGCATTTT.